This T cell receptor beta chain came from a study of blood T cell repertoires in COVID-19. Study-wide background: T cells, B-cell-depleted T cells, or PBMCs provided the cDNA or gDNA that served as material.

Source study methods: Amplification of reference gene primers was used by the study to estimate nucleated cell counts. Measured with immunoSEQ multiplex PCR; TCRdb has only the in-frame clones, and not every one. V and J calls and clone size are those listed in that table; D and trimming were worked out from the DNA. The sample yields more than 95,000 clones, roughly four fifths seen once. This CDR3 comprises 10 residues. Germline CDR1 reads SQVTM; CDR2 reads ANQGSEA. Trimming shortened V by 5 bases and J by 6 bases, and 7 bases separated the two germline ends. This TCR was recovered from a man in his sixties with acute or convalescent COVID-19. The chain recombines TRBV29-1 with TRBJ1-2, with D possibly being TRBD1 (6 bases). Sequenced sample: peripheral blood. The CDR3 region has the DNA TGCAGCGTTCGACAGGATGGCTACACCTTC. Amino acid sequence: CSVRQDGYTF.